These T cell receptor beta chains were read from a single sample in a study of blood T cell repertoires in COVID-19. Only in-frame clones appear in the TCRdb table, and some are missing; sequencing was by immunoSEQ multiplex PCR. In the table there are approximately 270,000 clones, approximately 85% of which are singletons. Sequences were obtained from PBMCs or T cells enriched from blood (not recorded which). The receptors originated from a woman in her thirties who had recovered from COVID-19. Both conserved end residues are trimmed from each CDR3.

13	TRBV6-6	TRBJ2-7	ASSSRDRFSYEQY
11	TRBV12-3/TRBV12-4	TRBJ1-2	ASSQSNNYGYT
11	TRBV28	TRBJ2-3	ASSPGGTDTQY
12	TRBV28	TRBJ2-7	ASSFPGTGYEQY
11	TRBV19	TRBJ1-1	ASSIARYTEAF
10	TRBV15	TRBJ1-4	ATSPSQGKLF
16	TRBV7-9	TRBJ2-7	ASSLASGGPTISYEQY
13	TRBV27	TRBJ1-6	ASSWVTGLNSPLH
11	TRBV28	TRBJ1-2	ASSPPGQVWCT
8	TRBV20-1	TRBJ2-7	SAWRDEQY
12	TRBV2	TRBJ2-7	ASSQGLALYEQY
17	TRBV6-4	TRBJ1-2	ASSDSLEVDRPSPYGYT
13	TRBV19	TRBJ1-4	ASSLGTVTNEKLF
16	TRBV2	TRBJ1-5	ASSPRTGVLPSNQPQH
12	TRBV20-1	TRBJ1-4	SASLGPQGEKLF
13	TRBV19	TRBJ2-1	ASSIEGGLDNEQF
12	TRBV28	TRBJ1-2	ASSLLGEDYGYT
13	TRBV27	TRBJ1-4	ASSLLQGSSEKLF
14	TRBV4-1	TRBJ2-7	ASSVNPQINSYEQY
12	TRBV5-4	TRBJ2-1	ASSLAAVNNEQF
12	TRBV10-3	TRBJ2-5	AISERGAQETQY
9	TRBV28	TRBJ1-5	ASPPGQPQH
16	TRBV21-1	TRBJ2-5	ASSKGWRYGGCQETQY
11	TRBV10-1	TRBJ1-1	ASSAGQRTEAF
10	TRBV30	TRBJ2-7	AWSLLRYEQY
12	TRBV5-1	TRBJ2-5	ASSSWTGKETQY
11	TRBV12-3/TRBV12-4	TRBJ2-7	ASSVGQGQEQY
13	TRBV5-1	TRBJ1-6	ASSLYPREDSPLH
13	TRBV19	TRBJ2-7	ASSKPPGQGYEQY
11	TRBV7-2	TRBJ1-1	ASSSRTGRGAF
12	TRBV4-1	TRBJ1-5	ASSQLGRSQPQH
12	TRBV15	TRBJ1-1	ATSRATGNTEAF
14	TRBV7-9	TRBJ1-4	ASSLARQGPYEKLF
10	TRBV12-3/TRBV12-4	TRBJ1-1	ASGRGNTEAF
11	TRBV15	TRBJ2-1	ATSREGDNEQF
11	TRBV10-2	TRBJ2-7	ASSDGGSDEQY
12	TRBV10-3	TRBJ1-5	AIGEEYSNQPQH
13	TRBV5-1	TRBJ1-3	ASSLATGAGNTIY
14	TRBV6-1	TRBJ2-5	ASSARAGGAEETQY
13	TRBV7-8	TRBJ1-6	ASSFETGGNSPLH
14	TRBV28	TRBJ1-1	ASSLSRQGRNTEAF